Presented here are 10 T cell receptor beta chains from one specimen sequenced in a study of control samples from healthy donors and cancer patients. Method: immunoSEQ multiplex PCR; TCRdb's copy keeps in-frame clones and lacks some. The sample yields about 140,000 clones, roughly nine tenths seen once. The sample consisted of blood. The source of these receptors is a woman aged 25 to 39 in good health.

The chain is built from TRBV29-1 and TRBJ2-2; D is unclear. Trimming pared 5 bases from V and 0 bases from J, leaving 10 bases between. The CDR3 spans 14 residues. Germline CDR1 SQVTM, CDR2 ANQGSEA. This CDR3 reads CSVTTVTNTGELFF. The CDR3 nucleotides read TGCAGCGTTACCACAGTGACGAACACCGGGGAGCTGTTTTTT.

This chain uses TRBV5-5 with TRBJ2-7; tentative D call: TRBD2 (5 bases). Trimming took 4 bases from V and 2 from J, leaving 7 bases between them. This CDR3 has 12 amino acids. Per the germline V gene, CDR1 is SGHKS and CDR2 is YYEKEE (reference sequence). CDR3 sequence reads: CASSAGTYEQYF. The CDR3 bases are TGTGCCAGCAGCGCCGGGACCTACGAGCAGTACTTC.

The CDR3 DNA reads as TGTGCCAGCAGCGTCGAAGACAGGTTTGATTCACCCCTCCACTTT. It specifies CASSVEDRFDSPLHF. The chain carries TRBV9 and TRBJ1-6; D might be TRBD1 (6 bases). The V gene lost 2 bases and the J gene lost 8 bases, with 14 bases spanning the gap. CDR3 length: 15 residues. Germline V gives CDR1 SGDLS, CDR2 YYNGEE.

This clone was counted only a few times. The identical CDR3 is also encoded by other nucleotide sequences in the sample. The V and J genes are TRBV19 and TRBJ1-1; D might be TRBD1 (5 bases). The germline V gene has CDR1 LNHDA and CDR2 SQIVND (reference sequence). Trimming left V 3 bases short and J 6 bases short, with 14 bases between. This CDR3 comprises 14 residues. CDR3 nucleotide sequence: TGTGCCAGTAGTATTGGGGGGGTTGGCGCTGAAGCTTTCTTT. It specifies CASSIGGVGAEAFF.

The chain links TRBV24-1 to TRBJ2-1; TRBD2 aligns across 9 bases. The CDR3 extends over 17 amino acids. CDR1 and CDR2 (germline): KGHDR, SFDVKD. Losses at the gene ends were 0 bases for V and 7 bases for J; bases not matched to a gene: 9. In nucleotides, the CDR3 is TGTGCCACCAGTGATTTGGGGGCGGGAGGGCCTGGGAATGAGCAGTTCTTC. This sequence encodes CATSDLGAGGPGNEQFF.

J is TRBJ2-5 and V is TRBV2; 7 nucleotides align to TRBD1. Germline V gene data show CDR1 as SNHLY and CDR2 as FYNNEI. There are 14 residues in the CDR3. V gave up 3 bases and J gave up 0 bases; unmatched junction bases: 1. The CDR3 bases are TGTGCCAGCAGTGAGACAGGGTACCAAGAGACCCAGTACTTC. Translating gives CASSETGYQETQYF.

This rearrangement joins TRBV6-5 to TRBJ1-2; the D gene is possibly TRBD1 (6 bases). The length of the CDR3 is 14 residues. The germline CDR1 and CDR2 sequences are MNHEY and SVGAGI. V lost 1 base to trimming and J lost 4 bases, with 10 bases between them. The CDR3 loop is CASSYLGAAYGYTF. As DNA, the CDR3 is TGTGCCAGCAGTTACTTGGGGGCGGCCTATGGCTACACCTTC.

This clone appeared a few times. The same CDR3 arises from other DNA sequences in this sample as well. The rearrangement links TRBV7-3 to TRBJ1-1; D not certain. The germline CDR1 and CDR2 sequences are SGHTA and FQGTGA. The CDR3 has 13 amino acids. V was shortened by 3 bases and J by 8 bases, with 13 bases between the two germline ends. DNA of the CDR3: TGTGCCAGCAGCTTTTCATTATCAACAGAAGCTTTCTTT. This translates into CASSFSLSTEAFF.

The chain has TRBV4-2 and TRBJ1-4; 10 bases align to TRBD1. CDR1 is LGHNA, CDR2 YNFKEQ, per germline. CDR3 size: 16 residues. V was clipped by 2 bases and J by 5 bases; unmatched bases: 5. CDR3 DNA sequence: TGTGCCAGCAGCCAACAGACAGGGGGCCTGAATGAAAAACTGTTTTTT. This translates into CASSQQTGGLNEKLFF.

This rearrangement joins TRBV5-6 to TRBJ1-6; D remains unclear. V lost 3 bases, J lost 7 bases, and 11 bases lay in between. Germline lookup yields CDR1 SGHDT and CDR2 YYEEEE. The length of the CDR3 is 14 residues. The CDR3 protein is CASSSTTDNSPLHF. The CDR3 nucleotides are TGTGCCAGCAGCTCAACTACAGACAATTCACCCCTCCACTTT.